These 10 T cell receptor beta chains originate from one sample sequenced in a study of STAT5B mutations in CD4+ large granular lymphocyte leukemia. Measured with immunoSEQ multiplex PCR; TCRdb has only the in-frame clones, and not every one. The sample lists tens of thousands of clones, about four fifths seen once, with 3.6% in the top ten. The specimen was CD4+ T cells from blood buffy coats. Receptors originate from a human donor in good health.

The CDR3 region is CASSWGAQETQYF. CDR3 DNA: TGTGCCAGCAGCTGGGGGGCCCAAGAGACCCAGTACTTC. This chain links TRBV7-2 with TRBJ2-5, with D perhaps given as TRBD1 or TRBD2 (6 bases each). The CDR3 is 13 amino acids. Trimming pared 4 bases from V and 1 base from J, leaving 7 bases between. Germline CDR1 is SGHTA and CDR2 is FQGNSA.

The count of this clone is one. V usage is TRBV5-6 and J usage is TRBJ2-1, with 13 bases matching TRBD2. CDR1 is SGHDT and CDR2 is YYEEEE in the germline V gene. Trimming removed 3 bases from V and 9 bases from J; junction bases left unmatched: 6. This CDR3 spans 15 amino acids. The CDR3 DNA is TGTGCCAGCAGCTCAAGGACTAGCGGGAGAGGTGAGCAGTTCTTC. Translating it yields CASSSRTSGRGEQFF.

The chain carries TRBV7-6 and TRBJ2-2; 10 nucleotides align to TRBD2. This CDR3 spans 17 amino acids. J gave up 2 bases and V 1 base, and 4 bases lay outside the gene matches. Per germline, CDR1 SGHVS and CDR2 FNYEAQ. The CDR3 DNA follows: TGTGCCAGCAGCTTAGGGACTAGCGGAGTCAACACCGGGGAGCTGTTTTTT. Its translation: CASSLGTSGVNTGELFF.

The chain has TRBV7-6 and TRBJ2-3; D unresolved. The CDR3 runs to 14 residues. V lost 0 bases and J 2 bases, leaving 6 bases between the germline ends. Per the germline V gene, CDR1 is SGHVS and CDR2 is FNYEAQ. CDR3 loop: CASSLAGFTDTQYF. The CDR3 nucleotides are TGTGCCAGCAGCTTAGCAGGGTTCACAGATACGCAGTATTTT. The complete variable domain, with remaining parts taken from reference TRBV7-6 and TRBJ2-3, reads GAGVSQSPRYKVTKRGQDVALRCDPISGHVSLYWYRQALGQGPEFLTYFNYEAQQDKSGLPNDRFSAERPEGSISTLTIQRTEQRDSAMYRCASSLAGFTDTQYFGPGTRLTVL.

The chain recombines TRBV28 with TRBJ1-1; 8 bases line up with TRBD1. J gave up 3 bases and V 5 bases, and 5 bases lay outside the gene matches. Germline lookup yields CDR1 MDHEN and CDR2 SYDVKM. The CDR3 sequence is 14 residues long. The CDR3 bases are TGTGCCAGCAGTCCGCTGGACAGGGACACTGAAGCTTTCTTT. Translation gives CASSPLDRDTEAFF.

This rearrangement joins TRBV30 to TRBJ2-7; the D gene is possibly TRBD2 (6 bases). Trimming cost V 4 bases and J 0 bases, with 16 bases left between them. The CDR3 length is 15 residues. Germline CDR1 is GTSNPN and CDR2 is SVGIG (reference sequence). CDR3 in amino acids: CAWTLSRGNSYEQYF. CDR3 nucleotide sequence: TGTGCCTGGACCCTCTCCCGGGGGAACTCCTACGAGCAGTACTTC.

V is TRBV27 and J is TRBJ2-1; TRBD1 aligns across 8 bases. The CDR3 spans 12 residues. V lost 5 bases and J lost 9; bases outside the gene matches: 3. Germline V gives CDR1 MNHEY, CDR2 SMNVEV (reference sequence). CDR3 amino acids: CASSLGQGEQFF. The CDR3 region has the DNA TGTGCCAGCAGTCTAGGACAGGGTGAGCAGTTCTTC.

V is TRBV6-5 and J is TRBJ1-2, with D unclear. The CDR3 runs 14 residues. The germline gives CDR1 MNHEY, CDR2 SVGAGI. The ends were cut back, 4 bases at V and 4 bases at J, with 13 bases in the middle. CDR3 in amino acids: CASSSSWQAYGYTF. The CDR3 DNA sequence: TGTGCCAGCAGTTCCTCGTGGCAGGCCTATGGCTACACCTTC.

The chain couples TRBV29-1 to TRBJ1-2, with D possibly TRBD1 on 5 matching bases. Germline CDR1 and CDR2: SQVTM and ANQGSEA. The length of the CDR3 is 11 residues. V lost 7 bases, J lost 8 bases, and 14 bases lay in between. The CDR3 region has the DNA TGCAGCGGGCTTGGACAAGCAGGCTACACCTTC. This codes for CSGLGQAGYTF.

The V call is TRBV4-2, the J call TRBJ1-2; TRBD1 agrees at 7 bases. Germline CDR1 and CDR2: LGHNA and YNFKEQ. The CDR3 covers 15 residues. Trimming cost V 4 bases and J 3 bases; bases outside gene matches: 8. The CDR3 spells CASSPGQGGDYGYTF. CDR3 sequence (DNA): TGTGCCAGCAGCCCCGGTCAGGGGGGTGACTATGGCTACACCTTC.